This entry lists 24 T cell receptor beta chains sequenced from one sample in a study of naive and memory T cell subsets (dated by TCRdb to about 2017). The method was 5' RACE. Sequencing relied on an Illumina MiSeq. For the blood and skin samples, TCR RNA was reverse transcribed with SuperScript IV using primers for the alpha and beta constant regions. The public reads were run again by TCRdb, first through fastp at Q25 and then through MiXCR, and only productive beta chains were kept. Here each entry gathers all rows of one CDR3 protein and keeps the most common genes and DNA. This sample gives roughly 26,000 distinct CDR3 sequences in total; roughly 25% of them show up just once. The ten top clones hold about 1.8% of the sample. For whole blood analysis, around 2.4 ml of peripheral blood was collected from healthy adult volunteers into Tempus tubes, and RNA was extracted following the manufacturer's instructions.

The receptors were sampled from a female donor in good health.

The sample holds many counts of this clonotype. The chain has TRBV20-1 and TRBJ2-1; 10 positions match TRBD2. The CDR3 runs to 16 residues. The V gene end was trimmed by 2 bases and the J gene end by 7 bases; junction bases not matched to a gene: 11. The germline V gene has CDR1 DFQATT and CDR2 SNEGSKA (reference sequence). CDR3 residues: CSARRASGSFGNEQFF. CDR3 bases: TGCAGTGCTAGACGGGCTAGCGGGAGTTTTGGTAATGAGCAGTTCTTC.

At least ten counts were recorded for this clonotype. The chain carries TRBV27 and TRBJ1-1, with TRBD1 identical over 7 bases. The germline V gene has CDR1 MNHEY and CDR2 SMNVEV (reference sequence). The CDR3 is 14 residues long. With V trimmed by 6 bases and J by 3 bases, 7 bases remained unmatched. The CDR3 bases are TGTGCCAGCAGAGACCGAGGGGGCTACACTGAAGCTTTCTTT. Translating gives CASRDRGGYTEAFF.

The rearrangement joins TRBV20-1 to TRBJ2-7, with 10 bases identical to TRBD2. J was trimmed by 8 bases and V by 0 bases; bases with no gene match: 16. Per the germline V gene, CDR1 is DFQATT and CDR2 is SNEGSKA (reference sequence). The length of the CDR3 is 17 residues. The CDR3 DNA is TGCAGTGCTAGAGATCTTCGGCGGACTAGCGGTACCGGGCAGCAGTACTTC. Translation gives CSARDLRRTSGTGQQYF.

This clonotype was picked up many times. The chain recombines TRBV7-3 with TRBJ2-5; D not certain. Germline assignment: CDR1 SGHTA and CDR2 FQGTGA. CDR3 length equals 16 residues. With 4 bases removed from V and 2 bases from J, the gap between germline ends came to 17 bases. The CDR3 bases are TGTGCCAGCAGCTCACATAGGCGACCCACGCAAGAGACCCAGTACTTC. Amino acids: CASSSHRRPTQETQYF.

Relative to its sample, this clonotype is medium-sized (0.01 to 0.1%). The chain combines TRBV11-2 with TRBJ2-1; 10 positions match TRBD2. V gave up 0 bases and J gave up 10 bases; unmatched junction bases: 6. There are 15 residues in the CDR3. Germline V gives CDR1 SGHAT, CDR2 FQNNGV. CDR3 nucleotides: TGTGCCAGCAGCTTAGAGCTAGCGGGGGCCAAGGAGCAGTTCTTC. Protein product: CASSLELAGAKEQFF. Full variable domain (outside the CDR3, taken from reference TRBV11-2 and TRBJ2-1): EAGVAQSPRYKIIEKRQSVAFWCNPISGHATLYWYQQILGQGPKLLIQFQNNGVVDDSQLPKDRFSAERLKGVDSTLKIQPAKLEDSAVYLCASSLELAGAKEQFFGPGTRLTVL.

Only one count was recorded for this clonotype. DNA of the CDR3: TGTGCCAGCAGTGAAGAAGCTAGCGGGGTCAGGGAGCTGTTTTTT. It codes for CASSEEASGVRELFF. V gene TRBV6-1 combines with J gene TRBJ2-2; 9 bases agree with TRBD2. The CDR3 covers 15 residues. CDR1 and CDR2 from the germline V gene are MNHNS and SASEGT. V shed 1 base, J shed 9 bases, and the junction held 6 bases outside the gene matches.

This clonotype came up many times. The chain carries TRBV2 and TRBJ2-7, with D perhaps matching TRBD2 (6 bases). The germline V gene encodes CDR1 SNHLY and CDR2 FYNNEI. The CDR3 spans 14 residues. V was pared by 1 base and J by 6 bases, with 13 bases between. CDR3 DNA sequence: TGTGCCAGCAGTGAAGGAGTTGGAGGGTCCGAGCAGTACTTC. Translating gives CASSEGVGGSEQYF.

This chain uses TRBV29-1 with TRBJ2-3; TRBD2 aligns across 7 bases. Germline CDR1 SQVTM, CDR2 ANQGSEA. The CDR3 runs 13 residues. The V gene end was trimmed by 8 bases and the J gene end by 4 bases; junction bases not matched to a gene: 9. CDR3 sequence (DNA): TGCAGCCTCCGGGACTATAACGCAGATACGCAGTATTTT. It specifies CSLRDYNADTQYF.

This clonotype was found many times. V is TRBV28 and J is TRBJ2-7; unclear D gene. The CDR3 is made up of 15 amino acids. Germline assignment: CDR1 MDHEN and CDR2 SYDVKM. V was shortened by 3 bases and J by 2 bases, with 14 bases between the two germline ends. The CDR3 is CASSLVFDPTYEQYF. CDR3 nucleotide sequence: TGTGCCAGCAGTTTGGTCTTTGACCCGACCTACGAGCAGTACTTC.

In this sample, this clonotype turned up a few times. This chain joins TRBV7-2 and TRBJ2-5; D gene ambiguous. V was pared by 10 bases and J by 2 bases, with 17 bases between. CDR1 and CDR2 from the germline V gene are SGHTA and FQGNSA. The CDR3 spans 14 residues. The CDR3 DNA is TGTGCCACCTCCGGCGGATCGTTTCAAGAGACCCAGTACTTC. Protein product: CATSGGSFQETQYF.

CDR3 residues: CASSLAQGRGETQYF. CDR3 coding DNA: TGCGCCAGCAGCTTGGCCCAGGGGCGCGGGGAGACCCAGTACTTC. The rearrangement joins TRBV5-1 to TRBJ2-5, with D maybe TRBD1 (6 bases). This CDR3 has 15 amino acids. V lost 0 bases to trimming and J lost 5 bases, with 14 bases between them. Germline-derived CDR1 and CDR2 are SGHRS and YFSETQ.

This chain uses TRBV12-3 or TRBV12-4 with TRBJ1-5; no clear D gene. With 2 bases removed from V and 2 bases from J, the gap between germline ends came to 7 bases. This CDR3 contains 14 residues. The DNA for the CDR3 is TGTGCCAGCAGTTTAAGGGCAGGCAATCAGCCCCAGCATTTT. This encodes CASSLRAGNQPQHF.

For the CDR3, the DNA is TGTGCCATCAGTGGGTCCTACAATGAGCAGTTCTTC. Its protein product is CAISGSYNEQFF. The chain recombines TRBV10-3 with TRBJ2-1, with D unclear. Germline lookup yields CDR1 ENHRY and CDR2 SYGVKD. The CDR3 length is 12 residues. Trimming shortened V by 4 bases and J by 1 base, and 2 bases separated the two germline ends.

This clonotype rates as medium-sized. The V call is TRBV9, the J call TRBJ1-1; D possibly corresponds to TRBD1 (6 bases). Trimming took 0 bases from V and 4 from J, leaving 16 bases between them. The CDR3 runs to 16 residues. Germline V gives CDR1 SGDLS, CDR2 YYNGEE. In DNA form, the CDR3 reads TGTGCCAGCAGCGTAGATCCCTCGAGGGGGGCCACTGAAGCTTTCTTT. Its translation is CASSVDPSRGATEAFF.

In its sample, this clonotype was seen a few times. In DNA, the CDR3 is TGTGCCAGCAGCTTGGGGAGGGTTCCTGCCAATGAGCAGTTCTTC. Amino acids: CASSLGRVPANEQFF. The rearrangement uses TRBV5-6 and TRBJ2-1, with a weak D call TRBD2 (6 bases). The V gene's germline CDR1 is SGHDT and CDR2 YYEEEE. The CDR3 is 15 residues long. With 0 bases removed from V and 6 bases from J, the gap between germline ends came to 13 bases.

This clonotype was found many times. The chain has TRBV5-1 and TRBJ2-7, with D uncertain. This CDR3 spans 13 amino acids. Germline values: CDR1 SGHRS, CDR2 YFSETQ. Trimming removed 0 bases at V and 7 bases at J, with 11 bases between. CDR3 protein: CASSLVTPPEQYF. Written as DNA, the CDR3 is TGCGCCAGCAGCTTGGTGACCCCACCTGAGCAGTACTTC.

This clonotype counts as medium-sized. The J gene is TRBJ2-1, the V gene TRBV15; D is unresolved. The CDR3 runs 19 residues. Germline CDR1 and CDR2: LNHNV and YYDKDF (reference sequence). V dropped 0 bases and J dropped 0 bases, with 18 bases sitting between them. The CDR3 DNA follows: TGTGCCACCAGCAGAGATACTTCCACCGCGGCTAGCTCCTACAATGAGCAGTTCTTC. This gives the protein CATSRDTSTAASSYNEQFF.

The chain links TRBV7-9 to TRBJ1-1; TRBD1 matches 8 bases. The V gene end was trimmed by 6 bases and the J gene end by 1 base; junction bases not matched to a gene: 7. Per the germline V gene, CDR1 is SEHNR and CDR2 is FQNEAQ (reference sequence). The CDR3 runs to 15 residues. CDR3 sequence reads: CASRDQGAKNTEAFF. In nucleotides, the CDR3 is TGTGCCAGCAGAGACCAGGGGGCGAAGAACACTGAAGCTTTCTTT.

This clonotype has ten or more counts. This chain joins TRBV5-5 and TRBJ2-7, with D perhaps matching TRBD2 (6 bases). V was cut by 1 base and J by 2 bases, with 13 bases left in between. This CDR3 has 15 amino acids. Germline V gene data show CDR1 as SGHKS and CDR2 as YYEKEE (reference sequence). CDR3 in amino acids: CASSLRDWGAYEQYF. CDR3 in DNA: TGTGCCAGCAGCTTGCGGGACTGGGGGGCCTACGAGCAGTACTTC.

V gene TRBV11-2 combines with J gene TRBJ2-7, with 9 nucleotides matching TRBD1. The ends lost 5 bases at V and 10 bases at J; junction bases unmatched: 9. Germline lookup yields CDR1 SGHAT and CDR2 FQNNGV. This CDR3 is built from 13 residues. CDR3 nucleotide sequence: TGTGCCAGCAGCCCCGGACAGGGGCGGGCTCAGTACTTC. Translation gives CASSPGQGRAQYF.

In its sample, this clonotype was seen a few times. V and J are TRBV20-1 and TRBJ2-1; 9 bases align to TRBD2. The CDR3 totals 15 residues. Losses at the gene ends were 0 bases for V and 7 bases for J; bases not matched to a gene: 7. The germline V gene encodes CDR1 DFQATT and CDR2 SNEGSKA (reference sequence). CDR3 bases: TGCAGTGCTAGAGAGTATAGCGGGGGTGTAAATGAGCAGTTCTTC. It specifies CSAREYSGGVNEQFF.

This clonotype was recorded many times. The CDR3 is CASSESGGFANEQFF. CDR3 coding DNA: TGTGCCAGCAGTGAAAGTGGAGGTTTTGCAAATGAGCAGTTCTTC. This chain uses TRBV6-1 with TRBJ2-1; TRBD2 is a possible D gene (5 bases). V was trimmed by 2 bases and J by 7 bases, leaving 15 bases between them. From germline, CDR1 is MNHNS and CDR2 SASEGT. The CDR3 is 15 amino acids.

This clonotype is a singleton in its sample. The chain combines TRBV7-2 with TRBJ2-5; no definite D call. CDR1 SGHTA and CDR2 FQGNSA come from the germline V gene. Trimming left V 1 base short and J 5 bases short, with 5 bases between. This CDR3 region has 12 residues. The CDR3 region is CASSLEYETQYF. The CDR3 DNA is TGTGCCAGCAGCTTAGAATACGAGACCCAGTACTTC.

This clonotype was detected only a few times. CDR3: CSGSWNTEAFF. CDR3 in DNA: TGCAGTGGCAGCTGGAACACTGAAGCTTTCTTT. The gene calls are TRBV20-1 and TRBJ1-1; D gene unclear. This CDR3 is 11 amino acids long. Trimming left V 7 bases short and J 1 base short, with 7 bases between. Looked up from germline, CDR1 is DFQATT and CDR2 is SNEGSKA (reference sequence).